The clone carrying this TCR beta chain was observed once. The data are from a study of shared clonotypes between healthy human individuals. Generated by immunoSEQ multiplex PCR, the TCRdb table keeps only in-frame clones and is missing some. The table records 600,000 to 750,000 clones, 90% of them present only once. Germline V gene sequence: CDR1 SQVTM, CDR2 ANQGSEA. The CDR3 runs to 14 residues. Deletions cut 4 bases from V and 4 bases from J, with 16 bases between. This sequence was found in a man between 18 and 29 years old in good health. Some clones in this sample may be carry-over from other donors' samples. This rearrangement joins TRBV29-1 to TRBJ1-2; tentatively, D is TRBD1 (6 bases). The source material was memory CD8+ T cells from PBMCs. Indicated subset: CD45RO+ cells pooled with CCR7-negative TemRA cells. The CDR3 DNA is TGCAGCGTTGCCGGGCAGGGGTTTTCCTATGGCTACACCTTC. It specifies CSVAGQGFSYGYTF.